Each of the 17 T cell receptor beta chains below was sequenced from the same sample in a study of shared clonotypes between healthy human individuals. Data came from immunoSEQ multiplex PCR; TCRdb stores just in-frame clones and leaves some out. The table shows approximately 640,000 clones, with roughly 87% occurring only once. The material sequenced was memory CD8+ T cells from PBMCs. Regarding subset: CD45RO+ cells pooled with CCR7-negative TemRA cells. The receptors stem from a man aged 18 to 30 in good health. Some clones in this sample may be carry-over from other donors' samples.

The rearrangement links TRBV27 to TRBJ1-4; D remains ambiguous. This CDR3 spans 18 amino acids. V lost 5 bases and J 5 bases, leaving 24 bases between the germline ends. CDR1 and CDR2 (germline): MNHEY, SMNVEV (reference sequence). The CDR3 sequence is CASSGPTGRRQPNEKLFF. CDR3 coding DNA: TGTGCCAGCAGTGGACCAACTGGAAGACGGCAACCAAATGAAAAACTGTTTTTT.

The J gene is TRBJ1-2, the V gene TRBV10-2, with 7 bases aligning to TRBD1. This CDR3 has 14 residues. Germline CDR1 is WSHSY and CDR2 is SAAADI. V was clipped by 8 bases and J by 4 bases; unmatched bases: 10. The CDR3 protein is CASLGGGLGYGYTF. For the CDR3, the DNA is TGCGCCAGCCTCGGAGGGGGCTTAGGCTATGGCTACACCTTC.

The chain employs TRBV7-9 and TRBJ1-2; 9 nucleotides agree with TRBD1. From germline, CDR1 is SEHNR and CDR2 FQNEAQ (reference sequence). There are 15 residues in the CDR3. V lost 3 bases, J lost 4 bases, and 6 bases stayed unmatched. CDR3 in amino acids: CASSLGTGIIYGYTF. The CDR3 DNA is TGTGCCAGCAGCTTGGGGACAGGGATAATCTATGGCTACACCTTC.

The chain recombines TRBV7-9 with TRBJ2-5; the match to TRBD1 covers 9 bases. After removal of 5 bases from V and 5 bases from J, the junction contained 9 bases not matched to a gene. There are 15 residues in the CDR3. The germline V gene has CDR1 SEHNR and CDR2 FQNEAQ (reference sequence). This chain's CDR3 is CASSAGTGISETQYF. DNA of the CDR3: TGTGCCAGCAGCGCGGGGACAGGGATTTCGGAGACCCAGTACTTC.

The chain is built from TRBV30 and TRBJ1-2; D remains unclear. The CDR3 consists of 11 residues. CDR1 is GTSNPN, CDR2 SVGIG, per germline (reference sequence). The ends were cut back, 2 bases at V and 8 bases at J, with 9 bases in the middle. This chain's CDR3 is CAWSLKGGYTF. As DNA, the CDR3 is TGTGCCTGGAGTCTAAAGGGCGGCTACACCTTC.

The chain carries TRBV30 and TRBJ1-6, with D uncertain. The germline CDR1 and CDR2 sequences are GTSNPN and SVGIG (reference sequence). The CDR3 extends over 13 amino acids. The V and J ends lost 3 bases and 5 bases respectively, with 8 bases between them. The CDR3 loop is CAWRETNNSPLHF. CDR3 DNA: TGTGCCTGGAGGGAGACGAATAATTCACCCCTCCACTTT. The full variable domain, its missing parts supplied by reference TRBV30 and TRBJ1-6, is SQTIHQWPATLVQPVGSPLSLECTVEGTSNPNLYWYRQAAGRGLQLLFYSVGIGQISSEVPQNLSASRPQDRQFILSSKKLLLSDSGFYLCAWRETNNSPLHFGNGTRLTVT.

The chain employs TRBV11-3 and TRBJ2-6; 10 positions match TRBD1. In germline, CDR1 is SGHNT, CDR2 YENEEA. The V segment lost 5 bases and the J segment 2 bases; nucleotides outside the gene matches: 3. The CDR3 length is 16 residues. The CDR3 DNA sequence: TGTGCCAGCAGCGGTGGACAGGGGGCTGGGGCCAACGTCCTGACTTTC. Protein sequence: CASSGGQGAGANVLTF.

J is TRBJ2-7 and V is TRBV18, with D unclear. The CDR3 covers 14 residues. From germline, CDR1 is KGHSH and CDR2 LQKENI. Trimming took 2 bases from V and 0 from J, leaving 8 bases between them. In DNA, the CDR3 is TGTGCCAGCTCACCAGTTTTAAGCTCCTACGAGCAGTACTTC. This gives the protein CASSPVLSSYEQYF.

This chain connects TRBV7-9 to TRBJ2-7; D possibly corresponds to TRBD1 (5 bases). This CDR3 is 16 amino acids long. V lost 1 base, J lost 5 bases, and 18 bases lay in between. Looked up from germline, CDR1 is SEHNR and CDR2 is FQNEAQ (reference sequence). CDR3 residues: CASSLGGLGPRHEQYF. The CDR3, as DNA: TGTGCCAGCAGCTTAGGGGGATTGGGGCCAAGACACGAGCAGTACTTC.

The chain is built from TRBV27 and TRBJ1-5; maybe TRBD1 (5 bases). The V gene's germline CDR1 is MNHEY and CDR2 SMNVEV (reference sequence). The germline V and J ends were trimmed by 5 bases and 7 bases, with 9 bases remaining between them. The CDR3 loop spans 12 amino acids. Here the CDR3 reads CASSPPGQPQHF. CDR3 sequence (DNA): TGTGCCAGCAGTCCCCCAGGGCAGCCCCAGCATTTT.

The chain couples TRBV30 to TRBJ2-1, with D perhaps matching TRBD1 (6 bases). V dropped 0 bases and J dropped 9 bases, with 12 bases sitting between them. The germline V gene encodes CDR1 GTSNPN and CDR2 SVGIG (reference sequence). The CDR3 covers 13 residues. CDR3 loop: CAWSVVSGAEQFF. CDR3 nucleotide sequence: TGTGCCTGGAGTGTAGTTTCAGGGGCTGAGCAGTTCTTC.

The chain couples TRBV10-1 to TRBJ1-3; D is uncertain. Germline CDR1 reads WNHNN; CDR2 reads SYGVQD (reference sequence). The CDR3 runs to 14 residues. With 0 bases removed from V and 0 bases from J, the gap between germline ends came to 3 bases. The CDR3 loop is CASSESSSGNTIYF. In nucleotides, the CDR3 is TGCGCCAGCAGTGAGTCCAGCTCTGGAAACACCATATATTTT.

This clone was counted a few times. The chain has TRBV9 and TRBJ1-1; D possibly corresponds to TRBD1 (6 bases). CDR1 SGDLS and CDR2 YYNGEE come from the germline V gene. The V end was cut by 0 bases, the J end by 1 base, with 13 bases between. The CDR3 totals 16 residues. CDR3 DNA: TGTGCCAGCAGCGTAGGATTAGGAGGGGGGAACACTGAAGCTTTCTTT. Translated: CASSVGLGGGNTEAFF.

The chain carries TRBV28 and TRBJ2-1; 7 nucleotides agree with TRBD2. There are 15 residues in the CDR3. The germline gives CDR1 MDHEN, CDR2 SYDVKM. Losses at the gene ends were 3 bases for V and 7 bases for J; bases not matched to a gene: 9. CDR3 DNA: TGTGCCAGCAGTTTGATGGAGCCCGGGAGGAATGAGCAGTTCTTC. Protein product: CASSLMEPGRNEQFF.

The gene calls are TRBV27 and TRBJ2-3; TRBD2 aligns across 8 bases. The CDR3 totals 15 residues. Looked up from germline, CDR1 is MNHEY and CDR2 is SMNVEV (reference sequence). V gave up 6 bases and J gave up 0 bases; unmatched junction bases: 5. The CDR3 is CASSLLAASTDTQYF. CDR3 sequence (DNA): TGTGCCAGCAGCTTACTAGCGGCTAGCACAGATACGCAGTATTTT.

This clone occurred many times. The rearrangement uses TRBV6-5 and TRBJ1-1; D is uncertain. The CDR3 sequence is 15 residues long. CDR1 and CDR2 from the germline V gene are MNHEY and SVGAGI. Between the trimmed V and J ends, which lost 0 bases and 4 bases, there was a span of 12 bases. In nucleotides, the CDR3 is TGTGCCAGCAGTTACTCCCCCGGGTTGGGCACTGAAGCTTTCTTT. Amino acids: CASSYSPGLGTEAFF.

CDR3 DNA: TGTGCCATCAGTGAAAAGGGTAGTCTGAACACTGAAGCTTTCTTT. Translated, it gives CAISEKGSLNTEAFF. The chain recombines TRBV10-3 with TRBJ1-1; D uncertain. Trimming cost V 3 bases and J 0 bases, with 11 bases left between them. The CDR3 sequence is 15 residues long. Germline V gene data show CDR1 as ENHRY and CDR2 as SYGVKD.